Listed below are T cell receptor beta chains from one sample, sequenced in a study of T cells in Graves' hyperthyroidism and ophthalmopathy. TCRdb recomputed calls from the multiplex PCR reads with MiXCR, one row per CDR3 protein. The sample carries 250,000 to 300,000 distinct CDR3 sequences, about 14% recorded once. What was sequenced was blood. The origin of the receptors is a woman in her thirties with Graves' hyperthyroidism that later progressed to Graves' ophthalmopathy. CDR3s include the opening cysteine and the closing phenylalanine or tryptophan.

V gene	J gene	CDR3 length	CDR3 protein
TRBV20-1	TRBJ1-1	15	CSAPRTGARDTEAFF
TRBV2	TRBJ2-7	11	CASMAGPEQYF
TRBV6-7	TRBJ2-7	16	CASSYGTSAESYEQYF
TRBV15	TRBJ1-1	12	CATSTVNTEAFF
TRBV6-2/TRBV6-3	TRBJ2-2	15	CASSYGQGVIGELFF
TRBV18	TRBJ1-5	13	CASSVSQEQPQHF
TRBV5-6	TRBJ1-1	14	CASSLVGVDTEAFF
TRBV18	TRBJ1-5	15	CASSQDRASNQPQHF
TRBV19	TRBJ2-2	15	CASTPAGVDTGELFF
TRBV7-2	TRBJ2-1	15	CASSLGAGLRNEQFF
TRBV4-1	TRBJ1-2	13	CASSQVGNYGYTF
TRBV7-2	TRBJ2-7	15	CASSLSSGGQNEQYF
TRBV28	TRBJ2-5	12	CASSRREETQYF
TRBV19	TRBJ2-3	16	CASSPQWDRFTDTQYF
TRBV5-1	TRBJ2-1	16	CASSLALRGSGNEQFF
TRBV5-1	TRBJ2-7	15	CASSLEGVGYYEQYF
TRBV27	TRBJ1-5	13	CASSFQQNQPQHF
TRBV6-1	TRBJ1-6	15	CASGAGGDDRSPLHF
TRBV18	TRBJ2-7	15	CASSLGRGLSYEQYF
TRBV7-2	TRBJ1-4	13	CASSLPTEIKLFF
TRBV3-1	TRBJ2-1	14	CASLGGGSYNEQFF
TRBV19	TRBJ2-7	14	CASSIGVALGEQYF
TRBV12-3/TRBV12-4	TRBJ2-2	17	CASSLAGGSSNTGELFF
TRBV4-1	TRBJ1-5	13	CASSHTGYQPQHF
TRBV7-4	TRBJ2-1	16	CASSLTRPESYNEQFF
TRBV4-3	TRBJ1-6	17	CASSPTLGTGDNSPLHF
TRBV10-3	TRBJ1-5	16	CASSARPQGYNQPQHF
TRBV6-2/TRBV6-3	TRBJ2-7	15	CASSYGRDNSYEQYF
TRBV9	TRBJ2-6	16	CASSVRWDSGANVLTF
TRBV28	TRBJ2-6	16	CASSSTGVTGANVLTF
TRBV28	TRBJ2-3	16	CASSPRRQLYTDTQYF
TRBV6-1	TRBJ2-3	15	CASSATSGNTDTQYF
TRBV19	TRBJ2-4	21	CASSSDPTLPGGPVAKNIQYF
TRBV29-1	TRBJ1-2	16	CSVEAVVFQGSYGYTF
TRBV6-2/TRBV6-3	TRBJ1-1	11	CASGTLFEAFF
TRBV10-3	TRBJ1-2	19	CAIRDYYSLGRGSNYGYTF
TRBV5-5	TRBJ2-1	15	CASSPGLAGHNEQFF
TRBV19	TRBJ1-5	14	CASSMEGRSQPQHF
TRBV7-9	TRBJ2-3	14	CASSLQGGPDTQYF
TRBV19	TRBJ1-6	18	CASRRSGARGPTNSPLHF
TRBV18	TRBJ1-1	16	CASSGGLLGFMNGAFF
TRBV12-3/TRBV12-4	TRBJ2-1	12	CASSIQGWEQFF
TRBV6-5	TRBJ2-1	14	CASSYEGVAGTQFF
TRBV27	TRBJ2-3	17	CASTPGLAGASIDTQYF
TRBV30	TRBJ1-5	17	CAWPTKDRGPYNQPQHF
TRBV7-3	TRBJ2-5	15	CASSDPSDGQETQYF
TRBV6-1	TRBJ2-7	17	CASSPAARLGAGSEQYF
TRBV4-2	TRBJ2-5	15	CASSQDGVLQETQYF
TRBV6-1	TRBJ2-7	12	CASSFRGREQYF
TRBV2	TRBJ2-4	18	CASSGGLAVPLAKNIQYF
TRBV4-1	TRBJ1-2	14	CASRSPLANYGYTF
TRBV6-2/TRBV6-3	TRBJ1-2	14	CASSYSGTNYGYTF
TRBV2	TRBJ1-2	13	CASSGRVIEGYTF
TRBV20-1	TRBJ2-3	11	CSALEGYTQYF
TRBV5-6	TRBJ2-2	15	CASSLLRDLRGELFF
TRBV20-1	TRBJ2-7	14	CSARGIGTGVEQYF